A single T cell receptor (beta chain) is shown here with its context. This record belongs to a study of OX40 agonist ivuxolimab in advanced cancers. Study context: A male proportion of over 70% was recorded, with mean age approximately 56 years and range roughly 23 to 79.

The investigators sampled blood at baseline, at cycle 4 day 1, and at cycle 7 day 1. The repertoire was sequenced with immunoSEQ multiplex PCR; TCRdb's copy has only in-frame clones and lacks some. The sample includes some 100,000 clones, about 90% of them seen just once. This CDR3 has 17 amino acids. V was pared by 1 base and J by 0 bases, with 13 bases between. Germline-derived CDR1 and CDR2 are MGHRA and YSYEKL. The chain couples TRBV4-1 to TRBJ1-3; no definite D call. This specimen was CD4+ or CD8+ T cells sorted from blood, taken in a trial of the OX40 agonist ivuxolimab. The clonotype was recovered from an adult with an advanced solid tumor such as melanoma, head and neck, liver or kidney cancer. CDR3 in amino acids: CASSQGVLINSGNTIYF. The DNA of the CDR3 is TGCGCCAGCAGCCAAGGGGTCCTAATAAACTCTGGAAACACCATATATTTT.